This TCR beta chain is drawn from a study of blood T cell repertoires in COVID-19. Study summary: Sites across the United States, Italy and Spain contributed samples from acute and convalescent COVID-19. PBMCs, B-cell-depleted T cells, or T cells provided the cDNA or gDNA that made up the material.

Original processing methods: Scientists estimated how many nucleated cells there were by amplifying reference gene primers. TCRdb's table, derived via immunoSEQ multiplex PCR, lists solely in-frame clones and lacks some. The V and J calls and clone size are taken from that table; D and trimming were inferred from the DNA. This table has 200,000 to 300,000 clones, more than 75% appearing once. The germline V gene encodes CDR1 SGHRS and CDR2 YFSETQ. V lost 0 bases and J lost 9, with 19 bases in between. The CDR3 extends over 15 amino acids. The chain employs TRBV5-1 and TRBJ2-7, with D possibly TRBD2 on 6 matching bases. The TCR was taken from an elderly man with acute or convalescent COVID-19. The sequencing sample was made of peripheral blood. CDR3 protein: CASSLDGTSLRVQYF. DNA of the CDR3: TGCGCCAGCAGCTTGGATGGGACTTCCCTAAGGGTGCAGTACTTC.